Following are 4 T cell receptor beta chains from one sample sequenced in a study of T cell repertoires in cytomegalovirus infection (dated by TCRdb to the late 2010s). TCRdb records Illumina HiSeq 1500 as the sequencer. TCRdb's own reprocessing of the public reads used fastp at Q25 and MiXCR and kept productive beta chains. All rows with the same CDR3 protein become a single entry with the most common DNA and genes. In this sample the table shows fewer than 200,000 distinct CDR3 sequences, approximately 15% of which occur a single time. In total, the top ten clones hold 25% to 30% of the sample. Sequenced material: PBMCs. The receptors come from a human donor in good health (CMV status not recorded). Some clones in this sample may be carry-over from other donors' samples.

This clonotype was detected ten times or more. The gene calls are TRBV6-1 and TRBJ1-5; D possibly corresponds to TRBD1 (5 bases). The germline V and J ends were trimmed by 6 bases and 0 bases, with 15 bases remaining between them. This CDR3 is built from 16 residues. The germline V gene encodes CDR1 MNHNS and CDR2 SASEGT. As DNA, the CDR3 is TGTGCCAGCAGGGTTACAGGAGAAAATAGCAATCAGCCCCAGCATTTT. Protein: CASRVTGENSNQPQHF.

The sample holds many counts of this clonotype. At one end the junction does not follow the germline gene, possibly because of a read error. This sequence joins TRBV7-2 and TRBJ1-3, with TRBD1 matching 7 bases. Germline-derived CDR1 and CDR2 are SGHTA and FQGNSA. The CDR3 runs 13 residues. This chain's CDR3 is CASSRDPGQTPFF. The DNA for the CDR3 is TGTGCCAGCAGCCGAGACCCGGGACAGACGCCCTTTTTT.

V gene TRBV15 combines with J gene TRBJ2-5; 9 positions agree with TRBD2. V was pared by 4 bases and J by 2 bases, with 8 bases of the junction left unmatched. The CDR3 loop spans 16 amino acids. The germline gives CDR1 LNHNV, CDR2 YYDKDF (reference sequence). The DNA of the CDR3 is TGTGCCACCAGCAAGAAGCGGGGGGCCCCACAAGAGACCCAGTACTTC. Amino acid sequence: CATSKKRGAPQETQYF.

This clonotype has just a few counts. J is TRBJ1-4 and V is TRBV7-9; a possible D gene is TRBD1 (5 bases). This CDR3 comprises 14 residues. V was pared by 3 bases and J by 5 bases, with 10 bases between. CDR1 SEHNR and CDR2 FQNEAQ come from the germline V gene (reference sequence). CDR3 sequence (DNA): TGTGCCAGCAGCTTGACAGATCCAAATGAAAAACTGTTTTTT. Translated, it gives CASSLTDPNEKLFF.